The present entry profiles one T cell receptor beta chain with its context. The time point was: patch test 2, 6 weeks after DPC sensitization. Regarding treatment: therapeutic diphenylcyclopropenone sensitization with weekly scalp DPC. The data were obtained in a study of human T cells and chemical hapten exposure. The CDR3 is 14 residues long. Trimming stripped 3 bases from V and 7 bases from J, with 15 bases between. From the RACE reads, TCRdb called clonotypes with MiXCR, one entry per CDR3 protein. The table includes about 89,000 distinct CDR3 sequences, approximately 10% detected once. The sequencing used whole blood, collected in connection with sensitization to the hapten diphenylcyclopropenone (DPC). The J gene is TRBJ1-2, the V gene TRBV12-3 or TRBV12-4; maybe TRBD1 (6 bases). The receptor's source is a man aged 35-49 years with alopecia areata. Some clones in this sample may be carry-over from other donors' samples. The CDR3 is CASSFLRGEGGYTF. DNA of the CDR3: TGTGCCAGCAGTTTTCTCAGGGGCGAGGGTGGCTACACCTTC.